These 16 T cell receptor beta chains originate from one sample sequenced in a study of blood T cell repertoires in COVID-19. Only in-frame clones appear in the TCRdb table, and some are missing; sequencing was by immunoSEQ multiplex PCR. In the table there are roughly 100,000 clones, about 85% of which are singletons. The sample was peripheral blood. The receptors shown here come from a man aged 50 or older with active COVID-19.

The chain joins TRBV5-5 to TRBJ2-7, with a possible D match to TRBD2 (7 bases). CDR1 is SGHKS, CDR2 YYEKEE, per germline (reference sequence). V lost 2 bases, J lost 1 base, and 13 bases lay in between. The CDR3 is 15 residues long. Here the CDR3 reads CASSLGGAASYEQYF. CDR3 in DNA: TGTGCCAGCAGCTTAGGGGGGGCGGCTTCCTACGAGCAGTACTTC.

V and J are TRBV23-1 and TRBJ2-7; 7 bases align to TRBD1. TRBV23-1 is sorted into the ORF group, with uncertain function. This CDR3 has 15 amino acids. V trimming: 8 bases; J trimming: 0 bases; junction bases outside the gene matches: 10. The CDR3 DNA reads TGCGCCAGCCTAACAGGGGTATGTGACTCCTACGAGCAGTACTTC. It codes for CASLTGVCDSYEQYF.

The genes are TRBV2 and TRBJ2-1; perhaps TRBD2 as D (5 bases). Trimming removed 0 bases at V and 1 base at J, with 10 bases between. The germline CDR1 and CDR2 sequences are SNHLY and FYNNEI. The CDR3 extends over 16 amino acids. This CDR3 reads CASSEATSGSYNEQFF. CDR3 coding DNA: TGTGCCAGCAGTGAAGCGACTTCGGGGTCCTACAATGAGCAGTTCTTC.

This sequence joins TRBV10-1 and TRBJ2-7; 8 bases match TRBD1. The germline CDR1 and CDR2 sequences are WNHNN and SYGVQD (reference sequence). The CDR3 is 14 residues long. The trim removed 6 bases at V and 0 bases at J, leaving 4 bases unmatched. The chain's CDR3 is CASRRTGSSYEQYF. DNA of the CDR3: TGCGCCAGCAGGAGGACAGGGAGCTCCTACGAGCAGTACTTC.

This rearrangement joins TRBV23-1 to TRBJ1-2; 7 nucleotides match TRBD1. TRBV23-1 belongs to the ORF category, with a function that is uncertain. The CDR3 runs to 20 residues. The V and J ends lost 0 bases and 8 bases, in that order; junction bases with no gene match: 24. DNA for the CDR3: TGCGCCAGCAGTCAATCCTGCCGGACTTGTGCAGGGGGATCTAAACGGGGCTACACCTTC. It encodes CASSQSCRTCAGGSKRGYTF.

The chain has TRBV20-1 and TRBJ2-3; the D gene is possibly TRBD2 (5 bases). The V gene lost 5 bases and the J gene lost 5 bases, with 8 bases spanning the gap. CDR1 is DFQATT and CDR2 is SNEGSKA in the germline V gene (reference sequence). This CDR3 comprises 11 residues. The CDR3 spells CSAEEVDTQYF. In DNA, the CDR3 is TGCAGTGCTGAGGAGGTAGATACGCAGTATTTT.

The rearrangement links TRBV18 to TRBJ2-5; TRBD1 is a possible D gene (5 bases). V shed 6 bases and J shed 2 bases, with 10 bases lying between them. This CDR3 comprises 13 residues. Germline V gene sequence: CDR1 KGHSH, CDR2 LQKENI. The CDR3 sequence is CASSSTVQETQYF. The CDR3 nucleotides are TGTGCCAGCTCCTCGACAGTACAAGAGACCCAGTACTTC.

The CDR3 DNA is TGTGCCAGCAGCTTTTATGCCGGGGAGCTGTTTTTT. This translates into CASSFYAGELFF. The chain uses TRBV11-3 and TRBJ2-2, with no clear D. V gave up 3 bases and J gave up 6 bases, with 5 bases separating them. CDR1 is SGHNT and CDR2 is YENEEA in the germline V gene. This CDR3 is built from 12 residues.

The chain is built from TRBV4-2 and TRBJ2-5, with D unresolved. V lost 5 bases and J 5 bases, leaving 9 bases between the germline ends. The CDR3 is made up of 12 amino acids. Germline CDR1 LGHNA, CDR2 YNFKEQ. The CDR3 bases are TGTGCCAGCAGCTCCGAACGGGAGACCCAGTACTTC. It yields the protein CASSSERETQYF.

The chain carries TRBV19 and TRBJ2-1; the match to TRBD2 covers 8 bases. In germline, CDR1 is LNHDA, CDR2 SQIVND (reference sequence). This CDR3 contains 14 residues. V shed 9 bases, J shed 6 bases, and the junction held 10 bases outside the gene matches. CDR3 in amino acids: CASTTGTRGNEQFF. The CDR3 region has the DNA TGTGCCAGCACCACCGGGACTAGAGGCAATGAGCAGTTCTTC.

This chain joins TRBV6-6 and TRBJ2-7; no definite D call. CDR1 and CDR2 from the germline V gene are MNHNY and SVGAGI (reference sequence). The CDR3 runs to 12 residues. Trimming took off 6 bases at V and 5 bases at J, with 11 bases between the two ends. CDR3 sequence reads: CASSSQRNEQYF. CDR3 nucleotide sequence: TGTGCCAGCAGCTCACAGAGAAACGAGCAGTACTTC.

This CDR3 reads CASSQGLAPSGANVLTF. The CDR3 region has the DNA TGCGCCAGCAGCCAAGGCCTAGCACCCTCTGGGGCCAACGTCCTGACTTTC. The chain uses TRBV4-1 and TRBJ2-6, with a weak D call TRBD2 (5 bases). This CDR3 is built from 17 residues. Trimming stripped 1 base from V and 0 bases from J, with 10 bases between. Germline CDR1 is MGHRA and CDR2 is YSYEKL.

The rearrangement links TRBV5-1 to TRBJ2-5, with TRBD1 matching over 8 bases. V lost 2 bases to trimming and J lost 4 bases; unmatched junction nucleotides: 4. The CDR3 loop spans 14 amino acids. Germline CDR1 and CDR2: SGHRS and YFSETQ. The CDR3 is CASSFLDRGETQYF. In nucleotides, the CDR3 is TGCGCCAGCAGCTTTCTCGACAGGGGAGAGACCCAGTACTTC.

The gene calls are TRBV5-1 and TRBJ2-1; 8 nucleotides match TRBD2. The length of the CDR3 is 15 residues. CDR1 and CDR2 from the germline V gene are SGHRS and YFSETQ. V dropped 4 bases and J dropped 2; count of bases not matched to a gene: 5. The CDR3 DNA reads TGCGCCAGCAGCAAAAGCGGGGGAACCTACAATGAGCAGTTCTTC. Translation: CASSKSGGTYNEQFF.

The chain joins TRBV6-5 to TRBJ1-2; tentative D call: TRBD1 (6 bases). Germline V gives CDR1 MNHEY, CDR2 SVGAGI. Trimming took off 7 bases at V and 7 bases at J, with 22 bases between the two ends. The CDR3 totals 15 residues. The CDR3 sequence is CASTGRAGDTFGYTF. The CDR3 nucleotides read TGTGCCAGCACCGGACGAGCCGGGGACACCTTTGGCTACACCTTC.

This clone was seen just once. V is TRBV5-1 and J is TRBJ2-5, with unresolved D. Germline CDR1 is SGHRS and CDR2 is YFSETQ. V lost 3 bases, J lost 0 bases, and 6 bases lay in between. CDR3 length: 13 residues. CDR3 sequence reads: CASSSVNQETQYF. The CDR3 DNA follows: TGCGCCAGCAGCTCAGTTAACCAAGAGACCCAGTACTTC.